A selection of T cell receptor beta chains follows, all from one sample in a study of blood T cells in healthy people across ages. TCRdb re-called the 5' RACE reads through MiXCR, storing one row per CDR3 protein. The sample has hundreds of thousands of distinct CDR3 sequences; about 21% are singletons. Sequenced: blood. The receptors come from a man in his 70s in good health. The CDR3 runs from the conserved cysteine through the conserved F or W. The D gene is left open where the match is weak. Part of the rows lack a size; the others show once, few, many or a class for expanded clones.

v_gene	d_gene	j_gene	abundance	CDR3nt	CDR3aa
TRBV28	-	TRBJ2-7	many	TGTGCCAGCAGTATTAATCCCCCTCGGGAGCAGTACTTC	CASSINPPREQYF
TRBV29-1	-	TRBJ2-5	-	TGCAGCGTTGGCCGGGGGTGGCAAGAGACCCAGTACTTC	CSVGRGWQETQYF
TRBV29-1	TRBD2	TRBJ2-5	many	TGCAGCACTGGACTAGCGGGAGAAGGGACCCAGTACTTC	CSTGLAGEGTQYF
TRBV4-1	TRBD1	TRBJ2-7	-	TGCGCCAGCAGCTACTTCCTGGGACAGGGTTACGAGCAGTACTTC	CASSYFLGQGYEQYF
TRBV7-6	-	TRBJ2-2	few	TGTGCCAGCAGCTTAGACGGGTTTGCTATCGGGGAGCTGTTTTTT	CASSLDGFAIGELFF
TRBV5-6	-	TRBJ2-5	-	TGTGCCAGCAGCCTAGACGGGAGCCCACTCGGGCAGTACTTC	CASSLDGSPLGQYF
TRBV3-1	-	TRBJ2-1	-	TGTGCCAGCAGCCAAGATACGGGTAGTCCCTCGCACAATGAGCAGTTCTTC	CASSQDTGSPSHNEQFF
TRBV11-2	-	TRBJ2-5	-	TGTGCCAGCAGCTTCGAGTGGGGCGGGGCTCAAGAGACCCAGTACTTC	CASSFEWGGAQETQYF
TRBV7-2	TRBD1	TRBJ2-1	-	TGTGCCAGCAACCCTACAGGGGACTCCTACAATGAGCAGTTCTTC	CASNPTGDSYNEQFF
TRBV12-3/TRBV12-4	TRBD2	TRBJ2-1	many	TGTGCCAGCAGTGCGACTAGCGGGTTTTACAATGAGCAGTTCTTC	CASSATSGFYNEQFF
TRBV7-9	TRBD1	TRBJ1-4	-	TGTGCCAGCAGCTTAGGGGACAGGCTTAATGAAAAACTGTTTTTT	CASSLGDRLNEKLFF
TRBV20-1	TRBD1	TRBJ1-2	many	TGCAGTGCTAGCCCGCGGCAGGGGGCAGGCTACACCTTC	CSASPRQGAGYTF
TRBV12-3/TRBV12-4	-	TRBJ2-7	few	TGTGCCAGCAGTCCTTGGGACAATCGCTACGAGCAGTACTTC	CASSPWDNRYEQYF
TRBV25-1	TRBD1	TRBJ2-7	few	TGTGCCAGCAGTGGCAGACAGGGCTCCTACGAGCAGTACTTC	CASSGRQGSYEQYF
TRBV14	TRBD1	TRBJ1-1	-	TGTGCCAGCAGCCAGAGAGATCCAGGGACAGGGGTTGACACTGAAGCTTTCTTT	CASSQRDPGTGVDTEAFF
TRBV10-2	TRBD2	TRBJ2-3	-	TGCGCCAGCTCAGCAGGCGGGAGGGCCACGGGCACAGATACGCAGTATTTT	CASSAGGRATGTDTQYF
TRBV10-3	TRBD1	TRBJ2-1	few	TGCGCCATCAGTGAGTCGGACAGGTTTAGCAATGAGCAGTTCTTC	CAISESDRFSNEQFF
TRBV9	-	TRBJ2-4	many	TGTGCCAGCAGCGTGGGGGCCAAAAACATTCAGTACTTC	CASSVGAKNIQYF
TRBV28	TRBD2	TRBJ2-2	-	TGTGCCAGCAGTTTGGAAGCGGGAGGGAACACCGGGGAGCTGTTTTTT	CASSLEAGGNTGELFF
TRBV27	-	TRBJ1-2	-	TGTGCCAGCAGGAAAGGGGGGTATGGCTACACCTTC	CASRKGGYGYTF
TRBV29-1	TRBD1	TRBJ2-5	few	TGCAGCGTTGAAGATCGGGCAGGGGGTGGGGAGACCCAGTACTTC	CSVEDRAGGGETQYF
TRBV20-1	TRBD2	TRBJ2-7	-	TGCAGTGCGCCCAGCGGGAGGTCCTACGAGCAGTACTTC	CSAPSGRSYEQYF
TRBV2	-	TRBJ2-1	-	TGTGCCAGCAGTGAAGACGGGAACTCCTACAATGAGCAGTTCTTC	CASSEDGNSYNEQFF
TRBV10-3	TRBD2	TRBJ2-1	few	TGTGCCACCACAAGACGGGAGGGAGGGAATGAGCAGTTCTTC	CATTRREGGNEQFF
TRBV2	-	TRBJ2-1	few	TGTGCCAGCAGTCCCCCGGACAAGGTGGAGTTCTTC	CASSPPDKVEFF
TRBV5-1	TRBD1	TRBJ2-7	-	TGCGCCAGCACCCACGGGACAGGGGATTACGAGCAGTACTTC	CASTHGTGDYEQYF
TRBV20-1	TRBD2	TRBJ2-3	few	TGCAGTGCTAGACGGACTAGCGGGAGGAGGGCAGATACGCAGTATTTT	CSARRTSGRRADTQYF
TRBV6-2/TRBV6-3	-	TRBJ2-1	-	TGTGCCAGCAGCCAGGAGGGGGGAGGGGATGAGCAGTTCTTC	CASSQEGGGDEQFF
TRBV20-1	-	TRBJ2-2	-	TGCAGTGCTAGAGATATGAACACCGGGGAGCTGTTTTTT	CSARDMNTGELFF
TRBV5-1	-	TRBJ2-5	-	TGCGCCAGCAGCTTGCATCAGGGAGAGACCCAGTACTTC	CASSLHQGETQYF
TRBV7-2	TRBD2	TRBJ2-7	few	TGTGCCAGCAGCAGACTAGCGGGAGGGTTGAGCTCCTACGAGCAGTACTTC	CASSRLAGGLSSYEQYF
TRBV9	-	TRBJ2-1	few	TGTGCCAGCAGCGCCCGCACCGGGGGCCCATACAATGAGCAGTTCTTC	CASSARTGGPYNEQFF
TRBV9	-	TRBJ1-2	-	TGTGCCAGCAGCGTAGCTCTAGGGTTCGGCTACACCTTC	CASSVALGFGYTF
TRBV6-1	-	TRBJ1-6	few	TGTGCCAGCAGTGGGATCTCGGAGTCACCCCTCCACTTT	CASSGISESPLHF
TRBV10-3	-	TRBJ1-1	many	TGTGCCATCAGTGGGCAGAACACTGAAGCTTTCTTT	CAISGQNTEAFF
TRBV29-1	TRBD1	TRBJ2-3	few	TGCAGCGTGGGAGGGGACAGGGGCACAGATACGCAGTATTTT	CSVGGDRGTDTQYF
TRBV14	-	TRBJ2-3	-	TGTACCAGCAGCCAAGATCGCAGGGCCTCCACAGATACGCAGTATTTT	CTSSQDRRASTDTQYF
TRBV20-1	TRBD1	TRBJ1-5	few	TGCAGTGCTAGAAATGCAGGGGGCTGGGTCTGTCAGCCCCAGCATTTT	CSARNAGGWVCQPQHF
TRBV20-1	-	TRBJ1-1	-	TGCAGTGCTAGTCAGGACATGAACACTGAAGCTTTCTTT	CSASQDMNTEAFF
TRBV20-1	TRBD1	TRBJ2-7	-	TGCAGTGCTAGAGATGGGACAGTCTCCTACGAGCAGTACTTC	CSARDGTVSYEQYF
TRBV20-1	-	TRBJ1-2	-	TGCAGTGCTAGAGAACCCTATGGCTACACCTTC	CSAREPYGYTF
TRBV3-1	-	TRBJ1-5	-	TGTGCCAGCAGCCAAGTTATGGGGGGTGATCAGCCCCAGCATTTT	CASSQVMGGDQPQHF
TRBV10-2	-	TRBJ2-3	-	TGCGCCAGCAGTGAGCCCCTAAGCGAGTTACCTCCTAGCACAGATACGCAGTATTTT	CASSEPLSELPPSTDTQYF
TRBV6-1	-	TRBJ1-2	-	TGTGCCAGCAGTCCCAGAATTAACTATGGCTACACCTTC	CASSPRINYGYTF
TRBV29-1	-	TRBJ2-5	few	TGCAGCGTTGAAGGGACAGCCCCTAAGACCCAGTACTTC	CSVEGTAPKTQYF
TRBV6-2/TRBV6-3	-	TRBJ2-2	few	TGTGCCAGCAGGCTACCGGGCAGCTCGAACACCGGGGAGCTGTTTTTT	CASRLPGSSNTGELFF
TRBV12-3/TRBV12-4	-	TRBJ2-7	few	TGTGCCAGCAGCGAGAGGGGACCCTACGAGCAGTACTTC	CASSERGPYEQYF
TRBV5-5	TRBD1	TRBJ2-5	few	TGTGCCAGCAGCTTGGGGGGACAGGGGCCCATAGAGACCCAGTACTTC	CASSLGGQGPIETQYF